This is a list of T cell receptor beta chains from one sample in a study of T-cell reconstitution after alpha-beta-depleted transplantation in children. Via MiXCR, TCRdb re-called the PCR reads, giving one row per CDR3 protein. The sample lists around 530,000 distinct CDR3 sequences; 30% to 35% were seen once. The source was PBMCs from the stem cell graft donor, collected from the stem cell graft. All receptors derive from a human donor who donated a stem cell graft to a child with aplastic anemia. Each CDR3 is given with its conserved first and last residue. D genes are given only for firm matches. Where a row states a size, it is once, few, many or the class of an expanded clone; other rows omit it.

D gene	clone size	J gene	V gene	CDR3 protein	CDR3 DNA
.	.	TRBJ2-1	TRBV20-1	CSAGRNVGSYNEQFF	TGCAGTGCAGGGAGGAATGTAGGATCCTACAATGAGCAGTTCTTC
TRBD2	.	TRBJ2-1	TRBV7-2	CASSPLMREGWNEQFF	TGTGCCAGCAGCCCCCTTATGCGGGAGGGCTGGAATGAGCAGTTCTTC
.	few	TRBJ2-2	TRBV12-3/TRBV12-4	CASSSPGVQGGELFF	TGTGCCAGCAGTTCTCCAGGGGTCCAAGGAGGGGAGCTGTTTTTT
.	.	TRBJ1-1	TRBV12-3/TRBV12-4	CASSLETRTENTEAFF	TGTGCCAGCAGTTTAGAGACTCGGACAGAGAACACTGAAGCTTTCTTT
.	.	TRBJ1-2	TRBV20-1	CSATRGGQVEGYTF	TGCAGTGCTACTAGGGGGGGGCAAGTAGAGGGCTACACCTTC
.	.	TRBJ2-2	TRBV9	CASSVGAGMNTGELFF	TGTGCCAGCAGCGTAGGGGCGGGAATGAACACCGGGGAGCTGTTTTTT
.	.	TRBJ2-1	TRBV6-5	CASSSNRWGRGGSEQFF	TGTGCCAGCAGTTCAAATAGGTGGGGGCGCGGCGGTTCTGAGCAGTTCTTC
.	once	TRBJ2-2	TRBV7-9	CASSLQDSVGELFF	TGTGCCAGCAGCCTACAGGATTCGGTGGGGGAGCTGTTTTTT
TRBD2	few	TRBJ2-1	TRBV29-1	CSVVRLAVRNEQFF	TGCAGCGTTGTAAGACTAGCGGTGAGGAATGAGCAGTTCTTC
.	few	TRBJ2-3	TRBV7-2	CASSLAGTRTDTQYF	TGTGCCAGCAGCTTAGCGGGGACCCGCACAGATACGCAGTATTTT
.	.	TRBJ2-2	TRBV7-2	CASSHRRITNTGELFF	TGTGCCAGCAGCCACCGACGGATTACGAACACCGGGGAGCTGTTTTTT
TRBD1	few	TRBJ2-7	TRBV9	CASSDGQGPYEQYF	TGTGCCAGCAGCGATGGACAGGGTCCCTACGAGCAGTACTTC
.	.	TRBJ1-5	TRBV18	CASSPAGAWQPQHF	TGTGCCAGCTCACCAGCAGGGGCTTGGCAGCCCCAGCATTTT
.	few	TRBJ1-5	TRBV6-2/TRBV6-3	CASSPLAVSNQPQHF	TGTGCCAGCAGTCCCTTGGCGGTTAGCAATCAGCCCCAGCATTTT
TRBD1	.	TRBJ2-7	TRBV18	CASSPESGTGGYEQYF	TGTGCCAGCTCTCCCGAATCCGGGACAGGGGGCTACGAGCAGTACTTC
.	many	TRBJ2-3	TRBV20-1	CSASRTDTQYF	TGCAGTGCTAGCAGAACAGATACGCAGTATTTT
.	few	TRBJ1-5	TRBV7-2	CASSLVGGGIDNQPQHF	TGTGCCAGCAGCTTAGTAGGGGGGGGAATCGACAATCAGCCCCAGCATTTT
TRBD1	.	TRBJ2-1	TRBV19	CASSILGTGGSEQFF	TGTGCCAGTAGTATTTTGGGGACAGGGGGGAGTGAGCAGTTCTTC
.	.	TRBJ1-1	TRBV5-1	CASSLAESAQRGAFF	TGCGCCAGCAGCTTGGCCGAGTCGGCCCAAAGGGGAGCTTTCTTT
.	.	TRBJ1-6	TRBV7-9	CASSKVPGAVDSPLHF	TGTGCCAGCAGCAAAGTGCCAGGGGCGGTCGATTCACCCCTCCACTTT
.	.	TRBJ1-1	TRBV19	CASSIPLGQGSATEAFF	TGTGCCAGTAGTATACCCCTGGGGCAGGGGTCGGCCACTGAAGCTTTCTTT
TRBD1	few	TRBJ1-4	TRBV20-1	CSASPPRGHEKLFF	TGCAGTGCCAGTCCACCCAGGGGGCACGAAAAACTGTTTTTT
TRBD2	few	TRBJ2-1	TRBV7-2	CASSWTSTEQFF	TGTGCCAGCAGCTGGACTAGCACGGAGCAGTTCTTC
.	few	TRBJ1-6	TRBV6-5	CASSYSIEGDSPLHF	TGTGCCAGCAGTTACTCGATCGAAGGGGATTCACCCCTCCACTTT
TRBD2	.	TRBJ2-2	TRBV9	CASSPPAGGPGELFF	TGTGCCAGCAGCCCCCCAGCGGGAGGGCCCGGGGAGCTGTTTTTT
.	.	TRBJ2-1	TRBV11-2	CASSVGGLGYNEQFF	TGTGCCAGCAGCGTCGGGGGCCTTGGGTACAATGAGCAGTTCTTC
.	once	TRBJ2-5	TRBV6-1	CASSDTGPQTQYF	TGTGCCAGCAGTGATACAGGGCCACAGACCCAGTACTTC
TRBD2	few	TRBJ2-5	TRBV20-1	CSAWTSGRTETQYF	TGCAGTGCTTGGACTAGCGGGAGGACCGAGACCCAGTACTTC
.	.	TRBJ1-4	TRBV18	CASSAGPTNEKLFF	TGTGCCAGCTCAGCAGGGCCAACTAATGAAAAACTGTTTTTT
TRBD1	few	TRBJ1-1	TRBV20-1	CSARDPVQGLGVWREAFF	TGCAGTGCTAGAGATCCCGTACAGGGGCTCGGTGTGTGGAGAGAAGCTTTCTTT
.	.	TRBJ2-5	TRBV4-3	CASSQDGAGSQETQYF	TGCGCCAGCAGCCAAGATGGGGCGGGATCCCAAGAGACCCAGTACTTC
TRBD2	few	TRBJ2-1	TRBV6-1	CASRSGRALYNEQFF	TGTGCCAGCAGAAGCGGGAGGGCTCTTTACAATGAGCAGTTCTTC
.	.	TRBJ2-3	TRBV29-1	CSVATGSTDTQYF	TGCAGCGTTGCCACGGGGTCCACAGATACGCAGTATTTT
.	.	TRBJ1-5	TRBV6-1	CASSPHPYERAQHF	TGTGCCAGCAGTCCCCACCCCTACGAGCGGGCCCAGCATTTT
.	.	TRBJ2-3	TRBV20-1	CSAVPGPRTDTQYF	TGCAGTGCCGTGCCGGGACCACGCACAGATACGCAGTATTTT
.	few	TRBJ1-1	TRBV29-1	CSASTGRNTEAFF	TGCAGCGCCAGCACGGGCAGGAACACTGAAGCTTTCTTT
TRBD2	few	TRBJ2-1	TRBV4-3	CASSRTSGRIGDNEQFF	TGCGCCAGCAGCCGGACTAGCGGGAGAATCGGGGACAATGAGCAGTTCTTC
.	few	TRBJ2-2	TRBV7-8	CASGGVTGELFF	TGTGCCAGCGGGGGAGTCACCGGGGAGCTGTTTTTT
.	.	TRBJ1-3	TRBV6-5	CASSYSGSLHSGNTIYF	TGTGCCAGCAGTTACTCAGGGAGCTTACATTCTGGAAACACCATATATTTT
.	.	TRBJ1-5	TRBV25-1	CATTLRGSSNQPQHF	TGTGCCACCACACTAAGGGGGAGTAGCAATCAGCCCCAGCATTTT
.	.	TRBJ2-7	TRBV7-2	CASSSRRDFRWEQYF	TGTGCCAGCAGCAGCCGAAGGGACTTCCGTTGGGAGCAGTACTTC
.	few	TRBJ2-3	TRBV25-1	CASSVRENAADTQYF	TGTGCCAGCAGTGTCCGGGAGAACGCGGCAGATACGCAGTATTTT
.	.	TRBJ2-3	TRBV5-4	CASSPAATDTQYF	TGTGCCAGCAGCCCGGCAGCCACAGATACGCAGTATTTT
TRBD1	.	TRBJ1-2	TRBV4-1	CASSQDGDRGYTF	TGCGCCAGCAGCCAAGATGGGGACAGAGGCTACACCTTC
TRBD1	few	TRBJ2-1	TRBV9	CASSISPGQGVYEQFF	TGTGCCAGCAGCATCAGCCCGGGACAGGGGGTTTATGAGCAGTTCTTC
.	.	TRBJ2-3	TRBV5-1	CASSLAESSTDTQYF	TGCGCCAGCAGCTTGGCGGAATCTAGCACAGATACGCAGTATTTT
TRBD2	.	TRBJ2-3	TRBV20-1	CSARDWLAVTPEGDTQYF	TGCAGTGCTAGAGATTGGCTAGCGGTTACCCCGGAGGGAGATACGCAGTATTTT
TRBD1	.	TRBJ2-7	TRBV5-5	CASSWPLQGAGEQYF	TGTGCCAGCAGCTGGCCCCTACAGGGGGCTGGCGAGCAGTACTTC
TRBD2	.	TRBJ2-1	TRBV28	CASRSSGPYNEQFF	TGTGCCAGCAGGTCTAGCGGGCCTTACAATGAGCAGTTCTTC
.	.	TRBJ2-1	TRBV5-1	CASTGGTASEQFF	TGCGCCAGCACAGGAGGTACTGCCTCCGAGCAGTTCTTC
.	.	TRBJ1-1	TRBV18	CASSPAVVRLREGNTEAFF	TGTGCCAGCTCACCCGCGGTGGTACGTTTGAGGGAGGGGAACACTGAAGCTTTCTTT
TRBD2	few	TRBJ2-3	TRBV5-5	CASRWGLTLNTDTQYF	TGTGCCAGCAGATGGGGACTAACACTCAACACAGATACGCAGTATTTT
TRBD1	few	TRBJ2-5	TRBV12-3/TRBV12-4	CASSTRQGGETQYF	TGTGCCAGCAGTACCCGACAGGGCGGGGAGACCCAGTACTTC
.	.	TRBJ2-5	TRBV29-1	CSVGQGWETQYF	TGCAGCGTTGGGCAGGGCTGGGAGACCCAGTACTTC
.	few	TRBJ1-4	TRBV6-1	CASRPEQGTNEKLFF	TGTGCCAGCAGGCCCGAACAGGGAACTAATGAAAAACTGTTTTTT